Listed here is a single TCR beta chain. Its antigen is still unknown. The cohort comprised some 680 healthy bone marrow donors. All cohort members were sampled while nominally healthy, although unrecorded immune exposures were likely present. The donor tested CMV seropositive, placing the donor among the 289 seropositive members of the cohort. Every donor gave a peripheral blood sample, and the peripheral blood mononuclear cells from that sample were used for TCR beta sequencing. Genomic DNA was extracted from the blood cell samples with the Qiagen DNeasy Blood Extraction Kit. This record comes from a study of cytomegalovirus exposure and HLA in healthy donors (dated by TCRdb to about 2017). For the study in its entirety: An earlier analysis of 587 of the donors reported about 300 Gb of sequence data and 117 million unique TCR beta sequences obtained from about 200 million T cells. In an earlier analysis of 587 of the donors, high-throughput TCR beta sequencing was used to judge whether each TCR beta V gene segment behaved as functional or pseudogenic. An early release that covered about 600 HLA-typed donors contained 250 to 350 gigabases of sequencing data and 70 million to 100 million unique TCR sequences. Every repertoire in the discovery cohort had been generated on one and the same sequencing platform. The number of typed donors differed by locus: about 620-630 for A, B, C, DRB1 and DQB1; approximately 520 for DQA1; approximately 610 for DPA1; and around 470 for DPB1. Donor age, sex, ethnicity and CMV serostatus were compiled together with the repertoire data. Roughly 5 DR-DQ haplotypes were handled as single units for association and clustering, since linkage in the cohort was strong. HLA typing included class I and class II loci at four-digit resolution. The study aimed to test whether signatures of past pathogen exposure could be identified by cataloging public T cell receptors. To study patterns of TCR occurrence, a later analysis re-analyzed previously published TCR beta repertoires from hundreds of donors and added high-resolution HLA genotyping. Among the roughly 430 genotyped donors, 81% belonged to the genetic ancestry cluster associated with self-reported Caucasian donors. Besides the first cohort of some 670 subjects, a separate validation cohort made up of over 100 different subjects was used. Across about 380 genotyped donors of the cohort, an average of approximately 240,000 unique TCR beta nucleotide sequences per donor were sequenced, and approximately 17% of those sequences were non-productive. High-throughput TCR immunosequencing, statistical association of individual TCRs with disease status, and machine learning were combined to predict cytomegalovirus infection status. The study used immunosequencing to profile the T cell repertoires of under 700 subjects and linked those repertoires to cytomegalovirus serostatus. A later genetic analysis used genome-wide SNP genotypes for about 55% of the 666 donors, treating that subset as a discovery cohort. In the later analysis, no new phenotypic data were used to find candidate immune exposures; instead, reliance was placed on TCR beta sequences and their occurrence across donors.

Preparation of the library involved the immunoSEQ multiplex PCR assay. For the multiplex PCR, a mixture combining 60 forward primers for TCR Vbeta segments and 13 reverse primers for TCR Jbeta segments was used. Amplification of the CDR3 region of rearranged TCR beta genes was performed with a multiplex PCR assay on genomic DNA. On the Illumina HiSeq System, the amplified TCR beta libraries were sequenced as 87-base-pair reads. Processing in the source paper ran as follows. In a later analysis, 70 million to 95 million unique TCR beta chains were counted across the approximately 640 repertoires, and roughly 11 million of these chains were shared by at least two donors. Raw reads were error-corrected and collapsed into unique sequences by a nearest-neighbor algorithm in which closely related sequences were merged to remove PCR and sequencing errors. To assign V, D and J gene segments, CDR3 sequences were aligned to IMGT reference sequences. For a sequence to be retained, a match of at least six nucleotides to both a V gene segment and a J gene segment was required. A rearrangement was called productive if the CDR3 had no stop codons and remained in frame with V and J, and every other rearrangement was called non-productive. CDR3 was defined according to IMGT convention as the region running from the second conserved V-encoded cysteine to the conserved J-encoded phenylalanine. The earlier analysis of some 540 of the donors excluded any sequence lacking an unambiguous match to a single V gene segment. In an earlier analysis of several hundred of the donors, a V segment was called functional when productive rearrangements were above 56.7%, and segregating when the standard deviation between donors exceeded 5%. A statistical classification framework was built for diagnosing cytomegalovirus status from the catalog of TCR beta chain sequences. In a later analysis, V and J genes were assigned by comparing TCR nucleotide sequences against IMGT/GENE-DB human TR gene sequences. In a later analysis, CDR3 sequences and most-parsimonious VDJ recombination scenarios were assigned using the TCRdist pipeline. In a later analysis, each TCR beta chain was defined by its CDR3 amino acid sequence together with its V-gene family, and reads lacking a unique V-gene family were excluded. As a way to deal with suspected cross-contamination and a sequencing artifact, a later analysis dropped hundreds of nucleotide sequences that were highly shared and had low generation probability. A later analysis calculated a clonal expansion index for each public chain from normalized within-repertoire ranks of inferred template counts. Generation probabilities in a later analysis came from a VDJ recombination model fitted to out-of-frame rearrangements, and those results were checked against IGoR. Hypergeometric tests were used in a later analysis to score TCR-TCR, TCR-HLA and TCR-CMV co-occurrence, with a repertoire-size bias correction applied to the TCR pairs. To estimate false discovery rates, a later analysis permuted the HLA or CMV assignments 20 times. In a later analysis, co-occurring TCRs were grouped using DBSCAN, and TCRdist sequence similarity was added for clustering within HLA-allele-positive subsets. Co-occurrence clustering excluded repertoires with fewer than 30,000 or more than 120,000 public chains, plus five with anomalous nucleotide sharing. TCRdb mirrors the immuneACCESS table, restricted to in-frame sequences. Some clones are absent from its copies; in checked studies, under half trace to an unresolved V gene, and the reason for the others is unknown. That table is the source of V, J and clone size, and D and trimming were worked out from the DNA. The sample's table lists a count of 35,000 to 45,000 clones. The ten largest clones capture around 10% of the sample.

Overall results and qualifications from the work: The authors suggested that the approach could potentially be extended to other disease states and immunological phenotypes. Correlated functional status among segregating V segments might reflect linkage disequilibrium, but an unknown experimental factor could not be ruled out. Most TCR sequences were observed very rarely across donors, whereas some public TCRs were present in many individuals. In a later analysis, the rate of TCR association differed among HLA loci, with DRB1 alleles having the most associated TCRs and HLA-C alleles having the fewest. When HLA alleles, especially DR and DQ, strongly co-occurred, attributing TCR associations to individual alleles was difficult. Because counts were too low, more than 15 rarely observed V segments, including chromosome 9 orphons, were left out of the earlier analysis of some 600 of the donors. The study listed 150 to 200 TCR beta chains as associated with cytomegalovirus. Most CMV-associated TCR beta chains appeared to be HLA-restricted in a later analysis, and the HLA associations seemed to be driven largely by CMV exposure. In both the original and validation cohorts, the classifier was reported to diagnose cytomegalovirus status with high specificity and sensitivity. A further reported finding was that TCR beta sequences accurately predicted the HLA-A and HLA-B alleles for most subjects in the first cohort. According to a later analysis, parvovirus B19, influenza, CMV and Epstein-Barr virus appeared linked to several top co-occurrence clusters. In a later analysis, HLA-associated TCR beta chains showed more clonal expansion and lower generation probabilities than non-associated chains that were equally common. Because HLA typing was unavailable for some donors at each locus, only the typed subset was used in association tests. For the cohort, immune exposure information was limited to CMV serostatus. At a false discovery rate of 0.05, a later analysis linked around 17,000 TCR beta sequences to specific HLA alleles. Only TCR beta chains were sequenced in this cohort, and the absence of alpha or paired-chain data limited detectable features. In a later genetic analysis, fewer N-insertions in productive TCRs were reported among donors in an Asian-associated ancestry cluster than the 666-donor mean. In a later genetic analysis, a missense DCLRE1C variant was associated with V-gene and J-gene trimming of TCR beta chains, and the association was replicated in an independent cohort. The presence/absence analyses assumed that sequencing depth was roughly uniform across donors, and that assumption may not be true. A few of the identified cytomegalovirus-associated TCR beta chains were confirmed in vitro to be specific for cytomegalovirus antigens. The sequencing pipeline was judged likely to have produced a cluster of highly shared sequence variants as a technical artifact. In an earlier analysis of approximately 600 of the donors, most TCR beta V segments were observed in productive rearrangements about 90% or about 30% of the time, broadly matching IMGT annotations.

The sample was PBMCs. The sequence was obtained from a man aged 40-50 years in good health and CMV-seropositive.

The CDR3 here reads CASSQDASAEGAAGEQYF. The nucleotides read TGCGCCAGCAGCCAAGATGCATCCGCTGAGGGAGCGGCAGGCGAGCAGTACTTC. Recombination connected TRBV4-3 to TRBJ2-7; the D gene is possibly TRBD2, with 5 bases matching. The CDR3 runs 18 residues from the cysteine to the phenylalanine. Of all the DNA, just the CDR3 is kept, 54 bases in frame from base 1. CDR1 LGHNA and CDR2 YSLEER were looked up in the germline V gene. Trimming takes 0 bases from V and 6 bases from J, and the germline ends sit 24 bases apart.